This entry features one T cell receptor (beta chain) sequence. The data derive from a study of blood T cell repertoires in COVID-19. TCRdb's table, derived via immunoSEQ multiplex PCR, lists solely in-frame clones and lacks some. The table includes under 400,000 clones, nearly 90% detected once. Germline V CDR1 and CDR2: MNHEY, SVGEGT. This CDR3 has 15 amino acids. Trimming pared 4 bases from V and 3 bases from J, leaving 15 bases between. The clonotype comes from a man in his late teens or twenties with active or convalescent COVID-19. The source material was peripheral blood. This chain joins TRBV6-2 or TRBV6-3 and TRBJ2-5, with D tentatively TRBD1 (7 bases). CDR3: CASSFGRGVEETQYF. DNA for the CDR3: TGTGCCAGCAGTTTCGGCAGGGGGGTTGAAGAGACCCAGTACTTC.